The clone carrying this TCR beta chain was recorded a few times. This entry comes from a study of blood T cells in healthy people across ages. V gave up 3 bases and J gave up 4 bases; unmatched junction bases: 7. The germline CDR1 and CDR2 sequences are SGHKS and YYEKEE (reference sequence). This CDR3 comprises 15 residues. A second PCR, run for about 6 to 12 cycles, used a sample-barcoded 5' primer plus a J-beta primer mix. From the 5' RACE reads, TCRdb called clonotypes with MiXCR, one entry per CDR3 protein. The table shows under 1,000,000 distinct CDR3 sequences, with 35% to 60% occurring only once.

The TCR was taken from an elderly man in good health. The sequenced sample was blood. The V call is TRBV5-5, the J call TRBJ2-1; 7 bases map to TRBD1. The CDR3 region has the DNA TGTGCCAGCAGCTCGAGCCGGGACAGTTACAATGAGCAGTTCTTC. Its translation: CASSSSRDSYNEQFF.